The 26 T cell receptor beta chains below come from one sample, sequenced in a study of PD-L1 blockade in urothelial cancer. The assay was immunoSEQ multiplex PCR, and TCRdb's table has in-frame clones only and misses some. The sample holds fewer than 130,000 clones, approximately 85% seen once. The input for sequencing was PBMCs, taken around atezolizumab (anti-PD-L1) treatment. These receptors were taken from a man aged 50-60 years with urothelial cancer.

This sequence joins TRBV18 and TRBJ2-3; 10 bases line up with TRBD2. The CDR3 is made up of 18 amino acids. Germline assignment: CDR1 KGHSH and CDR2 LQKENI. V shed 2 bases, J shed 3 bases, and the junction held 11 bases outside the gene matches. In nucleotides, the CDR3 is TGTGCCAGCTCACCAAAGCGGGAGGGCCTCTTTCGGACAGATACGCAGTATTTT. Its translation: CASSPKREGLFRTDTQYF.

In nucleotides, the CDR3 is TGTGCCAGCAGCTTAAAGGCCACCCTAGAAAGACGCAATCAGCCCCAGCATTTT. It codes for CASSLKATLERRNQPQHF. The rearrangement joins TRBV11-2 to TRBJ1-5; D uncertain. CDR3 length: 18 residues. V was pared by 2 bases and J by 2 bases, with 19 bases between. Looked up from germline, CDR1 is SGHAT and CDR2 is FQNNGV.

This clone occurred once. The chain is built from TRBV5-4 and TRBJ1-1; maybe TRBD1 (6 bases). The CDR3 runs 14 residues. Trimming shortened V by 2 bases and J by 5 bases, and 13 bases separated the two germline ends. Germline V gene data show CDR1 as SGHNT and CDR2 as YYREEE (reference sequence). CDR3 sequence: CASSFWGRRTEAFF. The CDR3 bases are TGTGCCAGCAGCTTTTGGGGGCGCAGGACTGAAGCTTTCTTT.

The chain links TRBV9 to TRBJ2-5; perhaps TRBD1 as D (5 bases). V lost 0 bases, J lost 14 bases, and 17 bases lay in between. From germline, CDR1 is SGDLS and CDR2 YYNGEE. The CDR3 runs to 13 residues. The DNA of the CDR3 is TGTGCCAGCAGCGTAGATGTGACAAGGGGCGGTTACTTC. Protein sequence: CASSVDVTRGGYF.

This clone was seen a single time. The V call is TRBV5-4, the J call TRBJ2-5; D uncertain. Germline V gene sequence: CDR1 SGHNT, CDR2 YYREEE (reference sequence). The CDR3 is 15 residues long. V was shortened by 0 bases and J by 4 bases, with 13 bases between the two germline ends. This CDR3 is CASSLGQLGVETQYF. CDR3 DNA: TGTGCCAGCAGCTTGGGACAACTTGGTGTAGAGACCCAGTACTTC.

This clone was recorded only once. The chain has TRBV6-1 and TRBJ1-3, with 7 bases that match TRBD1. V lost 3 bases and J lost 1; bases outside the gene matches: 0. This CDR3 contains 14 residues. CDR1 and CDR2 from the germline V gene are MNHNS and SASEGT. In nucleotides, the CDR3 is TGTGCCAGCAGTGAGACAGGGTCTGGAAACACCATATATTTT. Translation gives CASSETGSGNTIYF.

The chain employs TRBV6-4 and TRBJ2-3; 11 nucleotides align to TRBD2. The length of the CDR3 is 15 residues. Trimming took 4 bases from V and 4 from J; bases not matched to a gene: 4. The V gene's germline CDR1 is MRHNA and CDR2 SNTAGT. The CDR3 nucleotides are TGTGCCAGCAGTGTCCTAGCGGGAGGCGCAGATACGCAGTATTTT. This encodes CASSVLAGGADTQYF.

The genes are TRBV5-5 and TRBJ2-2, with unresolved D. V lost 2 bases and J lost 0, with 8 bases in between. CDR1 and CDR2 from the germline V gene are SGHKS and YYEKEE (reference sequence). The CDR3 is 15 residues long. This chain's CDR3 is CASSFPGSNTGELFF. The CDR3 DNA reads TGTGCCAGCAGCTTTCCGGGTTCGAACACCGGGGAGCTGTTTTTT. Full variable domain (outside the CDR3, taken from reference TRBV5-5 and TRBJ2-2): DAGVTQSPTHLIKTRGQQVTLRCSPISGHKSVSWYQQVLGQGPQFIFQYYEKEERGRGNFPDRFSARQFPNYSSELNVNALLLGDSALYLCASSFPGSNTGELFFGEGSRLTVL.

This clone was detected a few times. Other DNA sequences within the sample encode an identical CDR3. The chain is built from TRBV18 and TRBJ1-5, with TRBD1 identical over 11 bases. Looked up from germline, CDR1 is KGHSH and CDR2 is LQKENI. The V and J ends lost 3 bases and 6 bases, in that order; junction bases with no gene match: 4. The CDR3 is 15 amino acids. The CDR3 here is CASSPGQGAGQPQHF. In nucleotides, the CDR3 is TGTGCCAGCTCACCCGGACAGGGGGCGGGTCAGCCCCAGCATTTT.

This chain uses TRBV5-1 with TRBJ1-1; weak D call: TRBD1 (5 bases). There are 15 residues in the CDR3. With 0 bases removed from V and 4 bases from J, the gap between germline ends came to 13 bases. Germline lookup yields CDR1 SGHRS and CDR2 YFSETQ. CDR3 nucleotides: TGCGCCAGCAGCTTGGGAGGGGACTTCGGCACTGAAGCTTTCTTT. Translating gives CASSLGGDFGTEAFF.

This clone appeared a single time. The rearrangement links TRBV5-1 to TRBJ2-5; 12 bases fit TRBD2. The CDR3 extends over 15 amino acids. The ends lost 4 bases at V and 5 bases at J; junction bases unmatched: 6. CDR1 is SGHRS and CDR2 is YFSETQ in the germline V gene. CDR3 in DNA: TGCGCCAGCAGCCCTAGCGGGAGGGAAACGGAGACCCAGTACTTC. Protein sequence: CASSPSGRETETQYF.

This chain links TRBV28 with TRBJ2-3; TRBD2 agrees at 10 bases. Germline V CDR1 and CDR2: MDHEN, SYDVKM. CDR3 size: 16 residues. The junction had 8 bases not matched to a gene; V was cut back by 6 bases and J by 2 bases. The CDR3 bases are TGTGCCAGCAGGAGAGGGACTAGCGAATACACAGATACGCAGTATTTT. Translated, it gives CASRRGTSEYTDTQYF.

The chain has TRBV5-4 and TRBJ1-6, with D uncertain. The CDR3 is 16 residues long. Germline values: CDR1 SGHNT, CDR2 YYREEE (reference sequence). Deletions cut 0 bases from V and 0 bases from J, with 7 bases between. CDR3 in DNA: TGTGCCAGCAGCTTGGGTGCCGGCTCCTATAATTCACCCCTCCACTTT. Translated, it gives CASSLGAGSYNSPLHF. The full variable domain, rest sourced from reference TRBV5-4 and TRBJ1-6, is ETGVTQSPTHLIKTRGQQVTLRCSSQSGHNTVSWYQQALGQGPQFIFQYYREEENGRGNFPPRFSGLQFPNYSSELNVNALELDDSALYLCASSLGAGSYNSPLHFGNGTRLTVT.

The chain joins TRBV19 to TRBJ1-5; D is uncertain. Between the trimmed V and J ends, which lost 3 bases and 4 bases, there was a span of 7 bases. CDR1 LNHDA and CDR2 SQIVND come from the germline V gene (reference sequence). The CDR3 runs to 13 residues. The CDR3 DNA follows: TGTGCCAGTAGTATCGCGGAGAATCAGCCCCAGCATTTT. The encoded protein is CASSIAENQPQHF.

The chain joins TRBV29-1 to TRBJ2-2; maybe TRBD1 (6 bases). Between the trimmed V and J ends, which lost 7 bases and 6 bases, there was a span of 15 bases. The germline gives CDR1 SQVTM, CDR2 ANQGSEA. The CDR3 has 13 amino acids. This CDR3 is CSAGERTPGELFF. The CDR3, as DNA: TGCAGCGCAGGGGAGCGGACCCCCGGGGAGCTGTTTTTT.

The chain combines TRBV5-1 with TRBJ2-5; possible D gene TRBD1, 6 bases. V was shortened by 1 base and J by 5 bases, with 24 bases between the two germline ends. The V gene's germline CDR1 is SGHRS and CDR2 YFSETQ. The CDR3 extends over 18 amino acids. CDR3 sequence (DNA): TGCGCCAGCAGCTTGTTGGTTTTGCGTCAGGGTGGGGGCGAGACCCAGTACTTC. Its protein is CASSLLVLRQGGGETQYF.

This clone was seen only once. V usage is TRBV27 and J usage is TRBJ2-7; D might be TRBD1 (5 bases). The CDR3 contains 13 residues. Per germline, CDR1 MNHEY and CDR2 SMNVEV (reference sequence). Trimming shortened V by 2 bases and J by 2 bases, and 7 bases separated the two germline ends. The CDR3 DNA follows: TGTGCCAGCAGTTTAACAGGAACCTACGAGCAGTACTTC. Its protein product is CASSLTGTYEQYF.

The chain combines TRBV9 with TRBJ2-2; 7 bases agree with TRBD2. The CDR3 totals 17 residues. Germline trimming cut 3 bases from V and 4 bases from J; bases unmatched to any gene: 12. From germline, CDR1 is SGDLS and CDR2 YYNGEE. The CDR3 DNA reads TGTGCCAGCAGCGGGTGGGGGGGACCCGGGGGCACCGGGGAGCTGTTTTTT. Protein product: CASSGWGGPGGTGELFF.

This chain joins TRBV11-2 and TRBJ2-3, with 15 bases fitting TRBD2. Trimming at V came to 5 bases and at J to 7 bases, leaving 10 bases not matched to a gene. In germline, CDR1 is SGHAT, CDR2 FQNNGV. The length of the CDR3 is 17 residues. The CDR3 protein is CASSPGTSGRLAYTQYF. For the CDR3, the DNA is TGTGCCAGCAGCCCTGGGACTAGCGGGAGGCTGGCCTATACGCAGTATTTT. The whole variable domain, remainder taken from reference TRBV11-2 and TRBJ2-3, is EAGVAQSPRYKIIEKRQSVAFWCNPISGHATLYWYQQILGQGPKLLIQFQNNGVVDDSQLPKDRFSAERLKGVDSTLKIQPAKLEDSAVYLCASSPGTSGRLAYTQYFGPGTRLTVL.

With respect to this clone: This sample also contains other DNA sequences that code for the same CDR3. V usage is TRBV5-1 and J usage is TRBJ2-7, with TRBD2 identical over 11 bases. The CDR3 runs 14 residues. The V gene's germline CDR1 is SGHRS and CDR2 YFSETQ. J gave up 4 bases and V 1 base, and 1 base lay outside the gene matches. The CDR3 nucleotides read TGCGCCAGCAGCTTGACTAGCGGGAGTTACGAGCAGTACTTC. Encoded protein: CASSLTSGSYEQYF. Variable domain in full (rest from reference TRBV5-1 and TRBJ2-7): KAGVTQTPRYLIKTRGQQVTLSCSPISGHRSVSWYQQTPGQGLQFLFEYFSETQRNKGNFPGRFSGRQFSNSRSEMNVSTLELGDSALYLCASSLTSGSYEQYFGPGTRLTVT.

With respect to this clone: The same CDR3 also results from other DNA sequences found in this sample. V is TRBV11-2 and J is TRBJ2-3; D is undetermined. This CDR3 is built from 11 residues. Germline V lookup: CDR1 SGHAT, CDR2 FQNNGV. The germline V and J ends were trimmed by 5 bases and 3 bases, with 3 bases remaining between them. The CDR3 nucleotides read TGTGCCAGCAGCCATACAGATACGCAGTATTTT. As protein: CASSHTDTQYF.

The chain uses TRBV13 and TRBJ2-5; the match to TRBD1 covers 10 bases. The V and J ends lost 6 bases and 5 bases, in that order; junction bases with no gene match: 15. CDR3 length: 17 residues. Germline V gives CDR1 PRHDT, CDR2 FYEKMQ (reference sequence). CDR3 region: CASSFGDDRGRSETQYF. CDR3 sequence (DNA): TGTGCCAGCAGTTTTGGGGACGACAGGGGGCGTAGTGAGACCCAGTACTTC.

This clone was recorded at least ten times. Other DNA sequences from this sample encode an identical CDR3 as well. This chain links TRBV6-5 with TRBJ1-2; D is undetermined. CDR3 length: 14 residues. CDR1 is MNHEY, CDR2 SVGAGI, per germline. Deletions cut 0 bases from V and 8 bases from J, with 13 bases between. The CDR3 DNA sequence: TGTGCCAGCAGTTACTCACGGGGTTCGGGCGGCTACACCTTC. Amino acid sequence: CASSYSRGSGGYTF.

The CDR3 here is CAWSVGGRAGQPQHF. As DNA, the CDR3 is TGTGCCTGGAGTGTTGGGGGCCGGGCTGGTCAGCCCCAGCATTTT. The rearrangement links TRBV30 to TRBJ1-5; a weak D match, TRBD1 (6 bases). Trimming cost V 0 bases and J 6 bases, with 15 bases left between them. Germline V gene sequence: CDR1 GTSNPN, CDR2 SVGIG (reference sequence). The CDR3 covers 15 residues.

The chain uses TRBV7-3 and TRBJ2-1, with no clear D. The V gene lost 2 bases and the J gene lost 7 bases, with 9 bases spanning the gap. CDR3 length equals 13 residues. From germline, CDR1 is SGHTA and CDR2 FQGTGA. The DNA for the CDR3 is TGTGCCAGCAGCTTAGAGGTAGTAAATGAGCAGTTCTTC. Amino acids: CASSLEVVNEQFF.

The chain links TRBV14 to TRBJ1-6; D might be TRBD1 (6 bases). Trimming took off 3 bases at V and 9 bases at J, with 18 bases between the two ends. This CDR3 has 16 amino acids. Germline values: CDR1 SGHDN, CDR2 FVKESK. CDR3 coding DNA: TGTGCCAGCAGCCATCGCGGCAGGGGAAGCACTTCACCCCTCCACTTT. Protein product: CASSHRGRGSTSPLHF.